This record concerns one T cell receptor beta chain sequence. Its target is unknown. Using a J-beta primer mix together with a sample-barcoded 5' primer, a second PCR was run for about 6 to 11 cycles. A template-switch adaptor with 12 random nucleotides tagged each cDNA molecule. Using its own MiXCR run on the 5' RACE reads, TCRdb lists one record per CDR3 protein. The sample gives about 1.8 million distinct CDR3 sequences, about 50% of which show up once; around 2.1% is in the top ten. The sample comes from a study of blood T cells in healthy people across ages. Study-wide points: As naive T cell percentage varied, TCR beta diversity correlated strongly with it.

CDR3 length: 13 residues. With 3 bases removed from V and 7 bases from J, the gap between germline ends came to 11 bases. Germline V gene lookup returns CDR1 SGHRS and CDR2 YFSETQ. Each donor had around 10 milliliters of peripheral blood drawn. The receptor comes from a woman aged 40 to 50 in good health. The sequenced sample was blood. The chain is built from TRBV5-1 and TRBJ2-1; maybe TRBD1 (6 bases). In DNA form, the CDR3 reads TGCGCCAGCAGCTGGGCCAGGGGTAATGAGCAGTTCTTC. It translates to CASSWARGNEQFF.